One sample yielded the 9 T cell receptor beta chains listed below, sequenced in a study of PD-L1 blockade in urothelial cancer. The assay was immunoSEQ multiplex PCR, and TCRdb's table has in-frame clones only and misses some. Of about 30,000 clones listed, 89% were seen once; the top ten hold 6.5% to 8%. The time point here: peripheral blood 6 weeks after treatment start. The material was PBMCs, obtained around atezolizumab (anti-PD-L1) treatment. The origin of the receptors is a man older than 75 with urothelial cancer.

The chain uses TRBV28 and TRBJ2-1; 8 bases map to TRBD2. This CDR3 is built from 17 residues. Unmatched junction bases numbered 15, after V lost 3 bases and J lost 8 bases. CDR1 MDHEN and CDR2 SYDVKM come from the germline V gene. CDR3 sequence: CASSFPGMVAGYDEQFF. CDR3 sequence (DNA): TGTGCCAGCAGTTTTCCGGGTATGGTAGCGGGATACGATGAGCAGTTCTTC.

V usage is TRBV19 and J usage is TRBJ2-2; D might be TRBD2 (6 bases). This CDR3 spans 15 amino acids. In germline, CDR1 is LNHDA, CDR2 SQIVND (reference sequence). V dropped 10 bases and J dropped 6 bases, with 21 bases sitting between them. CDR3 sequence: CAIMAGTGVAGELFF. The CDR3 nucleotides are TGTGCCATTATGGCCGGGACGGGGGTAGCCGGGGAGCTGTTTTTT.

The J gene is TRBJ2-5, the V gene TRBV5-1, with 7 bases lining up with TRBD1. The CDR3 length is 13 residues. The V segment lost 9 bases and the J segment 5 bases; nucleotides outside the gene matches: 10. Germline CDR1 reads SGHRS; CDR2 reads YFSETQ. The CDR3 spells CATSPDRTETQYF. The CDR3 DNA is TGCGCCACTTCCCCGGACAGGACGGAGACCCAGTACTTC.

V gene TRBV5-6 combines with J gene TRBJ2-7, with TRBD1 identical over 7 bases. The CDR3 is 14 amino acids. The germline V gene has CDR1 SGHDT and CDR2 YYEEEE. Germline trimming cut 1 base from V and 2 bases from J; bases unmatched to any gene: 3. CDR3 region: CASSLTGQPYEQYF. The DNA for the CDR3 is TGTGCCAGCAGCTTGACGGGACAGCCCTACGAGCAGTACTTC.

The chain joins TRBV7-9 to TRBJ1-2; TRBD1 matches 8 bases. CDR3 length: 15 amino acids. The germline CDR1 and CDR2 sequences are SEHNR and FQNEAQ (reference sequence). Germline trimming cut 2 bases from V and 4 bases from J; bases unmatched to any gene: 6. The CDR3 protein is CASSLSAGGIYGYTF. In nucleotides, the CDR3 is TGTGCCAGCAGCTTAAGTGCAGGGGGCATCTATGGCTACACCTTC.

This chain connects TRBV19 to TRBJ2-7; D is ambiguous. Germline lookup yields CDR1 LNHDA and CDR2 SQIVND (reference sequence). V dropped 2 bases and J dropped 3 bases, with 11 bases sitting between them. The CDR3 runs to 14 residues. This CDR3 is CASSIKWPVYEQYF. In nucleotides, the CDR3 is TGTGCCAGTAGTATAAAATGGCCAGTCTACGAGCAGTACTTC.

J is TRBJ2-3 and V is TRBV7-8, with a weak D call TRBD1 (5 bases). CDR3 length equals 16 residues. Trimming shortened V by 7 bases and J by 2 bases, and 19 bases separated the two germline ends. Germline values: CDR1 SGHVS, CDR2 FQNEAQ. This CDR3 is CASNEPPTRVTDTQYF. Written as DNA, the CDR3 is TGTGCCAGCAACGAACCCCCCACCAGGGTCACAGATACGCAGTATTTT.

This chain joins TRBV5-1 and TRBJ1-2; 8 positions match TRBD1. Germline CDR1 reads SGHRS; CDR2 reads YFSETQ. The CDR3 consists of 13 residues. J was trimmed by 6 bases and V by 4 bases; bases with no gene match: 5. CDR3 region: CASSMDRANGYTF. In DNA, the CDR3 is TGCGCCAGCAGCATGGACAGGGCTAATGGCTACACCTTC.

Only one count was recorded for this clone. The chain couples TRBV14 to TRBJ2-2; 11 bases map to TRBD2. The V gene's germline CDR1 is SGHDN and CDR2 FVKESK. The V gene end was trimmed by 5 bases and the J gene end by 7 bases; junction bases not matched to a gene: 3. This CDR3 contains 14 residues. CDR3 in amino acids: CASSSLAGVGELFF. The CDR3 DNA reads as TGTGCCAGCAGCTCACTAGCGGGAGTCGGGGAGCTGTTTTTT.